Below, 7 T cell receptor beta chains from the same sample are listed, as sequenced in a study of blood T cell repertoires in COVID-19. Using immunoSEQ multiplex PCR, the repertoire was profiled, and TCRdb retains in-frame clones only, with some absent. The table records some 55,000 clones, less than 90% of them present only once. The sequencing sample was made of peripheral blood. These TCRs come from a woman aged 60-70 years with acute or convalescent COVID-19.

This chain links TRBV12-2 with TRBJ1-6; TRBD1 was called by the table and not checked on the DNA. TRBV12-2 is noted as a pseudogene. This CDR3 has 19 amino acids. CDR3: CASRLPPGQGASGYSPLHF. In DNA form, the CDR3 reads TGTGCAAGTCGCTTACCACCGGGACAGGGGGCGTCTGGGTATTCACCCCTCCACTTT.

The chain uses TRBV4-1 and TRBJ1-1; TRBD1 aligns across 7 bases. Per germline, CDR1 MGHRA and CDR2 YSYEKL. V dropped 4 bases and J dropped 1; count of bases not matched to a gene: 3. The CDR3 has 14 amino acids. CDR3 residues: CASSRRTGNTEAFF. The CDR3 DNA reads TGCGCCAGCAGCCGAAGGACAGGGAACACTGAAGCTTTCTTT.

The chain joins TRBV6-1 to TRBJ1-6; TRBD1 aligns across 7 bases. Per the germline V gene, CDR1 is MNHNS and CDR2 is SASEGT. The CDR3 totals 15 residues. With 2 bases clipped from V and 5 bases from J, the junction kept 3 bases outside the gene matches. CDR3 amino acids: CASSELTGNNSPLHF. The DNA for the CDR3 is TGTGCCAGCAGTGAACTGACAGGGAATAATTCACCCCTCCACTTT.

V usage is TRBV3-1 (or the pseudogene TRBV3-2) and J usage is TRBJ2-5; 10 bases map to TRBD2. Germline assignment: CDR1 LGHDT and CDR2 YNNKEL (reference sequence). Unmatched junction bases numbered 9, after V lost 1 base and J lost 4 bases. The CDR3 covers 17 residues. CDR3 loop: CASSQGGLAGAGETQYF. In nucleotides, the CDR3 is TGTGCCAGCAGCCAAGGAGGCCTAGCGGGAGCCGGAGAGACCCAGTACTTC.

The chain couples TRBV6-5 to TRBJ1-2; D gene ambiguous. The length of the CDR3 is 12 residues. V was trimmed by 6 bases and J by 4 bases, leaving 9 bases between them. Germline CDR1 reads MNHEY; CDR2 reads SVGAGI. CDR3 bases: TGTGCCAGCAGCCGGGGTACCTATGGCTACACCTTC. This codes for CASSRGTYGYTF.

This clone was observed a single time. The chain combines TRBV3-1 (or the pseudogene TRBV3-2) with TRBJ2-3, with D uncertain. CDR1 and CDR2 from the germline V gene are LGHDT and YNNKEL (reference sequence). V was trimmed by 1 base and J by 6 bases, leaving 8 bases between them. The CDR3 contains 13 residues. CDR3 sequence reads: CASSQVFGDTQYF. DNA for the CDR3: TGTGCCAGCAGCCAAGTGTTCGGGGATACGCAGTATTTT.

Only one count was recorded for this clone. The chain uses TRBV9 and TRBJ2-1; D gene uncertain. CDR3 length: 13 residues. Trimming removed 1 base at V and 7 bases at J, with 9 bases between. Germline V gene data show CDR1 as SGDLS and CDR2 as YYNGEE. The CDR3 loop is CASSVSQQNEQFF. The CDR3 bases are TGTGCCAGCAGCGTATCCCAACAGAATGAGCAGTTCTTC.